Below are 10 T cell receptor beta chains sequenced from a single sample in a study of cytomegalovirus exposure and HLA in healthy donors. 13 Jbeta primers and 60 Vbeta primers were used for the PCR. Method: immunoSEQ multiplex PCR; TCRdb's copy keeps in-frame clones and lacks some. This sample has around 180,000 clones; 85% occur once, and the top ten carry 1%. What was sequenced was PBMCs. The receptors stem from a boy aged 2 to 10 in good health and CMV-seronegative.

The CDR3 spells CASSRLPFALDTEAFF. Here the CDR3 DNA reads TGTGCCAGCAGCCGCCTCCCATTTGCACTGGACACTGAAGCTTTCTTT. J is TRBJ1-1 and V is TRBV5-5; D ambiguous. Between the trimmed V and J ends, which lost 4 bases and 3 bases, there was a span of 19 bases. CDR3 length: 16 amino acids. The germline gives CDR1 SGHKS, CDR2 YYEKEE (reference sequence).

The chain recombines TRBV29-1 with TRBJ2-7; 7 positions match TRBD1. Looked up from germline, CDR1 is SQVTM and CDR2 is ANQGSEA. The CDR3 sequence is 14 residues long. The ends lost 5 bases at V and 0 bases at J; junction bases unmatched: 7. CDR3 sequence: CSVLTTGRSYEQYF. The CDR3 DNA is TGCAGCGTTCTAACGACAGGGCGCTCCTACGAGCAGTACTTC.

The chain couples TRBV5-1 to TRBJ1-5; D is unclear. This CDR3 has 14 amino acids. Germline V CDR1 and CDR2: SGHRS, YFSETQ. V dropped 0 bases and J dropped 4 bases, with 8 bases sitting between them. The CDR3 DNA reads as TGCGCCAGCAGCTTGGATACAGAAAATCAGCCCCAGCATTTT. It is translated as CASSLDTENQPQHF.

The rearrangement joins TRBV27 to TRBJ1-5; 8 bases line up with TRBD1. The CDR3 totals 17 residues. Germline V gene lookup returns CDR1 MNHEY and CDR2 SMNVEV (reference sequence). The trim removed 0 bases at V and 7 bases at J, leaving 11 bases unmatched. The CDR3 region is CASSLSWGTGGRQPQHF. CDR3 nucleotides: TGTGCCAGCAGTTTATCGTGGGGGACAGGAGGACGACAGCCCCAGCATTTT.

This clone has a single count. The chain is built from TRBV9 and TRBJ2-5; 7 bases match TRBD1. J was trimmed by 4 bases and V by 4 bases; bases with no gene match: 7. Germline V gives CDR1 SGDLS, CDR2 YYNGEE. The CDR3 totals 14 residues. CDR3 sequence (DNA): TGTGCCAGCAGCTCCGTCACAGGGGTAGAGACCCAGTACTTC. Translation: CASSSVTGVETQYF.

The chain combines TRBV14 with TRBJ1-2; 8 nucleotides align to TRBD1. CDR1 SGHDN and CDR2 FVKESK come from the germline V gene. Losses at the gene ends were 3 bases for V and 2 bases for J; bases not matched to a gene: 5. The CDR3 totals 15 residues. The CDR3 sequence is CASSQATGANYGYTF. As DNA, the CDR3 is TGTGCCAGCAGCCAGGCGACAGGGGCCAACTATGGCTACACCTTC.

V gene TRBV6-5 combines with J gene TRBJ2-5; possibly TRBD2 for D (6 bases). V lost 5 bases, J lost 4 bases, and 11 bases lay in between. The CDR3 runs 13 residues. Germline assignment: CDR1 MNHEY and CDR2 SVGAGI. The CDR3 coding sequence is TGTGCCAGCAGTGTCAGCGGGCGAGAGACCCAGTACTTC. This gives the protein CASSVSGRETQYF.

This clone was seen only once. The chain couples TRBV11-2 to TRBJ2-2; D not certain. Trimming left V 5 bases short and J 0 bases short, with 13 bases between. This CDR3 comprises 16 residues. Germline V lookup: CDR1 SGHAT, CDR2 FQNNGV. The CDR3 here is CASSTRADTNTGELFF. The CDR3 DNA is TGTGCCAGCAGCACACGCGCTGACACGAACACCGGGGAGCTGTTTTTT. The variable domain in full, completed from reference TRBV11-2 and TRBJ2-2, reads EAGVAQSPRYKIIEKRQSVAFWCNPISGHATLYWYQQILGQGPKLLIQFQNNGVVDDSQLPKDRFSAERLKGVDSTLKIQPAKLEDSAVYLCASSTRADTNTGELFFGEGSRLTVL.

V is TRBV2 and J is TRBJ2-1, with no clear D. CDR3 size: 13 residues. Trimming cost V 5 bases and J 4 bases, with 9 bases left between them. CDR1 is SNHLY and CDR2 is FYNNEI in the germline V gene. CDR3 amino acids: CASSQEQYNEQFF. For the CDR3, the DNA is TGTGCCAGCAGTCAGGAACAATACAATGAGCAGTTCTTC.

The chain joins TRBV7-9 to TRBJ2-5, with 8 bases lining up with TRBD2. J gave up 5 bases and V 6 bases, and 8 bases lay outside the gene matches. The CDR3 sequence is 14 residues long. CDR1 SEHNR and CDR2 FQNEAQ come from the germline V gene (reference sequence). CDR3 loop: CASSYTSGAETQYF. The CDR3 DNA is TGTGCCAGCAGTTATACTAGCGGCGCCGAGACCCAGTACTTC.